This is a list of T cell receptor beta chains from one sample in a study of blood T cell repertoires in COVID-19. Sequencing used immunoSEQ multiplex PCR; TCRdb keeps in-frame clones, though not all of them. The table has some 200,000 clones, 80% seen once. Sequenced input: PBMCs or T cells enriched from blood (not recorded which). All receptors come from a woman between 35 and 50 years old with acute COVID-19. CDR3s include the opening cysteine and the closing phenylalanine or tryptophan.

cdr3_aa v_call
CASSQVEGSEQYF TRBV4-1
CASSPGTWAYEQYF TRBV28
CASSLVGGRSYNEQFF TRBV5-1
CASIKEWNANTGELFF TRBV11-2
CASKEGGTEAFF TRBV19
CASSQGSSRDTQYF TRBV4-2
CASSQVGTGIGTDTQYF TRBV4-1
CASSFTGSSGANVLTF TRBV18
CASSATYSEQFF TRBV2
CASRPDRGRTEAFF TRBV19
CASSQEVILKGGSPLHF TRBV4-2
CASHWTGEETQYF TRBV28
CASSYRDFNSPLHF TRBV5-6
CASSLGQLNSPLHF TRBV5-8
CASSLGQGDYGYTF TRBV5-1
CASSLQSQGASPLHF TRBV3-1/TRBV3-2
CATQSLRQPQHF TRBV19
CASRRTSGLGETQYF TRBV2
CAWSNAAGDTQYF TRBV30
CASSQTSGISYEQYF TRBV2
CASRLRTVNTEAFF TRBV6-5
CATLTGLGFDGYTF TRBV28
CASSLFSGTADPSGNTIYF TRBV28
CASSSAGTSSFGELFF TRBV5-4
CASSGTGASTDTQYF TRBV9
CASSQTTGAEAFF TRBV3-1/TRBV3-2
CASIRTSMNTEAFF TRBV6-6
CASSPGRQGFTEQYF TRBV4-3
CASSRPGTGASYF TRBV7-2
CAISEFVTGGVSPLHF TRBV10-3
CASSELTVTDTQYF TRBV6-1
CASRAGVPYEQYF TRBV28
CASSPGLAGGPGTGELFF TRBV5-1
CASSPRGTGLQETQYF TRBV7-9
CASSWWAGKGGYTF TRBV5-7
CASSPSGGTNTGELFF TRBV18
CASSELAGDKNTEAFF TRBV6-1
CASSLRANLMYQETQYF TRBV27
CASSQDLMGLSGANVLTF TRBV4-3